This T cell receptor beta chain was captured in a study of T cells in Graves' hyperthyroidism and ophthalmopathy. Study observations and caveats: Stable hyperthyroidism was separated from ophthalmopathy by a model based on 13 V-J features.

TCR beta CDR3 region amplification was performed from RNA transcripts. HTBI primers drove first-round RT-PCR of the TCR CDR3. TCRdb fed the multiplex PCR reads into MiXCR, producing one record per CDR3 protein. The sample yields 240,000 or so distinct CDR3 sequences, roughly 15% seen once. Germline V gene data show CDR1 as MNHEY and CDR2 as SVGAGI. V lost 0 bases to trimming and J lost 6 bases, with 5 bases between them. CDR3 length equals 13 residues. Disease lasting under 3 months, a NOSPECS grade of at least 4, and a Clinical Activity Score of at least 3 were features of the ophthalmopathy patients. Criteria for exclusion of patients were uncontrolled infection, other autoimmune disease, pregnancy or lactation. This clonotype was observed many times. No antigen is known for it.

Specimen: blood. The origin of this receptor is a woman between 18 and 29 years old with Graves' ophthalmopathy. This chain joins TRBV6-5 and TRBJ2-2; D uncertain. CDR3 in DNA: TGTGCCAGCAGTTACTCGTTGTCCGGGGAGCTGTTTTTT. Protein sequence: CASSYSLSGELFF.